The TCR beta chain under discussion was sequenced for a study of metastatic and nonmetastatic thyroid tumors. On the study more broadly: Repertoires from blood and tumor or nodule tissue of malignant and benign thyroid patients were compared. Findings of the study overall: Significantly higher TCR beta diversity was reportedly seen in malignant thyroid tumors than benign nodules, in blood and tumor.

No patient had received any treatment before thyroid surgery. Per germline, CDR1 MNHEY and CDR2 SMNVEV (reference sequence). The CDR3 is made up of 15 amino acids. J gave up 3 bases and V 0 bases, and 3 bases lay outside the gene matches. Ten or more counts support this clone. Its specificity is unknown. Original data processing: In papillary thyroid cancer, a distant-metastasis classifier was built using CDR3 differences across clinicopathological groups. TCRdb called clones again from the PCR reads with MiXCR. These V and J calls derive from TCRdb rather than the authors' analysis. This sample has tens of thousands of clones; 15% to 20% occur once, and the top ten carry about 18%.

The clonotype was recovered from a female donor with papillary thyroid cancer or a benign thyroid nodule (not recorded which). Some clones in this sample may be carry-over from other donors' samples. The chain has TRBV27 and TRBJ2-3; 7 positions agree with TRBD2. The sequencing input was blood. CDR3 sequence (DNA): TGTGCCAGCAGTTTATCTTGGCGGGGGACAGATACGCAGTATTTT. Translation: CASSLSWRGTDTQYF.